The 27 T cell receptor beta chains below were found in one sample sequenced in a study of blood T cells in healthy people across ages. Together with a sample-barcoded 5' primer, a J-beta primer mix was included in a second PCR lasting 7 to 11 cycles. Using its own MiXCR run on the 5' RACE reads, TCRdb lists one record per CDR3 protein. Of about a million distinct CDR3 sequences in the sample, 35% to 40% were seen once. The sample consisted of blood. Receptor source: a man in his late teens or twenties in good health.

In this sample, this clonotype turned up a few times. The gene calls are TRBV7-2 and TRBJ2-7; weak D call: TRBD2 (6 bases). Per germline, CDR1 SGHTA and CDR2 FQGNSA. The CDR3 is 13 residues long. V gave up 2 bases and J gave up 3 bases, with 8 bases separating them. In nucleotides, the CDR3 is TGTGCCAGCAGCTTATTGGGAGGCTACGAGCAGTACTTC. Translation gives CASSLLGGYEQYF.

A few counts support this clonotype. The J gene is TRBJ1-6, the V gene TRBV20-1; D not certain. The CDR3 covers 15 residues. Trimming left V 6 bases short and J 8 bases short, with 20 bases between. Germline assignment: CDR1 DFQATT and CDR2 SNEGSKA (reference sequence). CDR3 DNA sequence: TGCAGTGCAATCCAATTCAGGAGGACCGATTCACCCCTCCACTTT. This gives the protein CSAIQFRRTDSPLHF.

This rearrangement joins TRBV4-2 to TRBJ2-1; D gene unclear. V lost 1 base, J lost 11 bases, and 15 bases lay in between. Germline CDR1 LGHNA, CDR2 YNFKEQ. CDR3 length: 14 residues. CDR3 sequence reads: CASSQVGYINKQFF. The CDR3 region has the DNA TGTGCCAGCAGCCAAGTGGGCTACATAAATAAGCAGTTCTTC.

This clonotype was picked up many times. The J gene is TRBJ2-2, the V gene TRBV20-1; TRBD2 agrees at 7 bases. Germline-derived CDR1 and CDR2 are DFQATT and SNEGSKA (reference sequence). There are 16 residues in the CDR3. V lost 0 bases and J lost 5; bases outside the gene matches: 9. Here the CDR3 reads CSARDTGGGSTGELFF. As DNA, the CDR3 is TGCAGTGCTAGAGATACGGGGGGAGGTTCAACCGGGGAGCTGTTTTTT.

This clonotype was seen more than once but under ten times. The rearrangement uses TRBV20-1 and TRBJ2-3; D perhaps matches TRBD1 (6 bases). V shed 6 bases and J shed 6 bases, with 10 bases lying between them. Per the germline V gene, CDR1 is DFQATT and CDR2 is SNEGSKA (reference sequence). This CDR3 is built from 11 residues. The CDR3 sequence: CSAYQGDTQYF. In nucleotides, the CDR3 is TGCAGTGCGTATCAGGGGGATACGCAGTATTTT.

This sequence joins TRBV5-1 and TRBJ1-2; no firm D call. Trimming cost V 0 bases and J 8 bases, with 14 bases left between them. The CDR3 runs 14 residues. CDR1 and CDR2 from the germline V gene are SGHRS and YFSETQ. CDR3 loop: CASSLGVLGSGYTF. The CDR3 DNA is TGCGCCAGCAGCTTGGGAGTTCTCGGGAGCGGCTACACCTTC.

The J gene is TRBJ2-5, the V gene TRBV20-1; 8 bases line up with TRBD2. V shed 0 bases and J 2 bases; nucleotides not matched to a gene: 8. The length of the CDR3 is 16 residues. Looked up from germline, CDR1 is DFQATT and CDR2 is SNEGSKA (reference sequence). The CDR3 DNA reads TGCAGTGCTAGAGAGCCGAAGGGACTAGGACAAGAGACCCAGTACTTC. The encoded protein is CSAREPKGLGQETQYF.

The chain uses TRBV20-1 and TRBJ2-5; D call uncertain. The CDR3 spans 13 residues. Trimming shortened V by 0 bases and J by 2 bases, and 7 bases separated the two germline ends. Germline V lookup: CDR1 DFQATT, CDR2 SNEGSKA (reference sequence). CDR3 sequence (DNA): TGCAGTGCTAGAGAGGCTACTCAAGAGACCCAGTACTTC. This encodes CSAREATQETQYF.

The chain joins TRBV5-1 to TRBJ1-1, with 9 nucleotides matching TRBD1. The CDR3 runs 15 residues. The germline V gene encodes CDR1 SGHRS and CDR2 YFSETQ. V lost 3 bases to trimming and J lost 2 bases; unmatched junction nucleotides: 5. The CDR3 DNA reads TGCGCCAGCAGCTATACAGGGGGCTCAAACACTGAAGCTTTCTTT. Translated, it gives CASSYTGGSNTEAFF. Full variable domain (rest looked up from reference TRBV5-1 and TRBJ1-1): KAGVTQTPRYLIKTRGQQVTLSCSPISGHRSVSWYQQTPGQGLQFLFEYFSETQRNKGNFPGRFSGRQFSNSRSEMNVSTLELGDSALYLCASSYTGGSNTEAFFGQGTRLTVV.

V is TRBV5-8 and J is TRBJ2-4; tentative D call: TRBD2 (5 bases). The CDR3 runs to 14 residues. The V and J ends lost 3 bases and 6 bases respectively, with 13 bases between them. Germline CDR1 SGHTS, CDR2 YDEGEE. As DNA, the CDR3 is TGTGCCAGCAGCTCCACCGGGAAGATAAACATTCAGTACTTC. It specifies CASSSTGKINIQYF.

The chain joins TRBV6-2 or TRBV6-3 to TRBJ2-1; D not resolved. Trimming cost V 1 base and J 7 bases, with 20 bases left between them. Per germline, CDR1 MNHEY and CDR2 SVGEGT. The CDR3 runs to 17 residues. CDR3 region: CASSYWVGEVSSNEQFF. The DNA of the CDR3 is TGTGCCAGCAGTTACTGGGTTGGGGAAGTGAGTTCGAATGAGCAGTTCTTC.

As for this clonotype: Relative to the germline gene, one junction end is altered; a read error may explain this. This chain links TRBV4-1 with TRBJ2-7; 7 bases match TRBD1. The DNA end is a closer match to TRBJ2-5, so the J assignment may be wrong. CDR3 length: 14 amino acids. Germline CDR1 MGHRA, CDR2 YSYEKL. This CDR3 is CASGQVGGRETQYF. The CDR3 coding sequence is TGCGCCAGCGGCCAAGTAGGGGGCCGAGAGACCCAGTACTTC.

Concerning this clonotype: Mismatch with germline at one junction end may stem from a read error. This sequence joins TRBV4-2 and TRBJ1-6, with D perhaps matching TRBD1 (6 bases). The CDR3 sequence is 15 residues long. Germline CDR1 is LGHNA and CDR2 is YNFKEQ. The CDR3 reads CASGQEQQGGPPLHF. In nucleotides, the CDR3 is TGTGCCAGCGGCCAAGAACAACAGGGAGGTCCACCCCTCCACTTT.

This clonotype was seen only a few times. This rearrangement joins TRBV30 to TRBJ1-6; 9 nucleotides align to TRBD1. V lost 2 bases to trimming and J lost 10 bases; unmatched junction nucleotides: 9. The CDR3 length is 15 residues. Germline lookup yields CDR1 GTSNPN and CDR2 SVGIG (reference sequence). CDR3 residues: CAWSLGQGFRSPLHF. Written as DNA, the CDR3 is TGTGCCTGGAGTCTCGGACAGGGGTTTCGGTCACCCCTCCACTTT. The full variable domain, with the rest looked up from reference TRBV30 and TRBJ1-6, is SQTIHQWPATLVQPVGSPLSLECTVEGTSNPNLYWYRQAAGRGLQLLFYSVGIGQISSEVPQNLSASRPQDRQFILSSKKLLLSDSGFYLCAWSLGQGFRSPLHFGNGTRLTVT.

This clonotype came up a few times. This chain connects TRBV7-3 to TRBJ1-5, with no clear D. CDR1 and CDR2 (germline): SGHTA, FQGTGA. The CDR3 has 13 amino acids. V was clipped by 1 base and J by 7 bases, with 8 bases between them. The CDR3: CASSLRVGQPQHF. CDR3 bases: TGTGCCAGCAGCTTAAGGGTGGGACAGCCCCAGCATTTT.

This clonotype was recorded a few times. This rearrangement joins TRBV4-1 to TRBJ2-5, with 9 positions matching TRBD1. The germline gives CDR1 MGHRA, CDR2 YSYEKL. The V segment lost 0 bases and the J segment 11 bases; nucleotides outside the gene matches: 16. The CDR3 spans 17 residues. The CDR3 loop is CASSQEKAGTGYTEQYF. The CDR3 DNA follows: TGCGCCAGCAGCCAAGAGAAGGCCGGGACAGGGTATACTGAGCAGTACTTC.

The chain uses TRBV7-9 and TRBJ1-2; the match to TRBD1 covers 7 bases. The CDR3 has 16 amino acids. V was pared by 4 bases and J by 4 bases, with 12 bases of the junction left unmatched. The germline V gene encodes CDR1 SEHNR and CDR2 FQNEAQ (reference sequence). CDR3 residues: CASSSTRDSSSYGYTF. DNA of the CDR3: TGTGCCAGCAGCTCCACTCGGGACAGCTCGAGCTATGGCTACACCTTC.

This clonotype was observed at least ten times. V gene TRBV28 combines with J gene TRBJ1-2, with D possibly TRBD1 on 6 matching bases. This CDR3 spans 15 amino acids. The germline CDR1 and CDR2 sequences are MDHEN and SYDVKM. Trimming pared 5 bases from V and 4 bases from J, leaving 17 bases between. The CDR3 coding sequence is TGTGCCAGCAGTAAAACAGGGATGTATGGCTATGGCTACACCTTC. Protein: CASSKTGMYGYGYTF.

The chain's CDR3 is CASSETVMNEKLFF. The CDR3, as DNA: TGCGCCAGCAGTGAGACGGTGATGAATGAAAAACTGTTTTTT. The chain uses TRBV5-1 and TRBJ1-4; no clear D gene. V lost 5 bases to trimming and J lost 5 bases, with 13 bases between them. CDR1 and CDR2 from the germline V gene are SGHRS and YFSETQ. This CDR3 comprises 14 residues.

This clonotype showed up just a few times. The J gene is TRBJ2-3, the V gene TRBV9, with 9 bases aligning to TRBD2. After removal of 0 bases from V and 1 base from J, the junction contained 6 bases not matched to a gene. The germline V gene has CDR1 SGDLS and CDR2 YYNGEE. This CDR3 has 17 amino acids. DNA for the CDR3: TGTGCCAGCAGCGTAGCTCTGGCTAGCGGGGGCACAGATACGCAGTATTTT. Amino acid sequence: CASSVALASGGTDTQYF.

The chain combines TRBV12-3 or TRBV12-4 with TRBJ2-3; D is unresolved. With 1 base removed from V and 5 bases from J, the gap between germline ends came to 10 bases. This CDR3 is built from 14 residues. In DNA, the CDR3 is TGTGCCAGCAGTTTAGGGAGCTCCCAAGATACGCAGTATTTT. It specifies CASSLGSSQDTQYF.

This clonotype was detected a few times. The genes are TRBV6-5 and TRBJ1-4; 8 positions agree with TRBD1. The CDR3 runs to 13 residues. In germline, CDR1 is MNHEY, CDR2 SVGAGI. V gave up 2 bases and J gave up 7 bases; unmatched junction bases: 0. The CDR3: CASSYDRGEKLFF. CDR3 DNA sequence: TGTGCCAGCAGTTACGACAGGGGTGAAAAACTGTTTTTT.

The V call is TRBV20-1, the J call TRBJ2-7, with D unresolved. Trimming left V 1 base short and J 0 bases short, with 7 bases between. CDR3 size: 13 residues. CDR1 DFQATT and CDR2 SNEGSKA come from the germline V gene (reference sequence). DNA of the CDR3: TGCAGTGCTAGAGCGGGCACCTCCTACGAGCAGTACTTC. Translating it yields CSARAGTSYEQYF.

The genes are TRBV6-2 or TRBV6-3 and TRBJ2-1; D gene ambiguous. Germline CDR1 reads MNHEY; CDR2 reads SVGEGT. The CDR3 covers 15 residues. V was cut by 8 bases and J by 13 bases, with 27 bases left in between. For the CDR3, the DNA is TGTGCCAGCGGCGCCTATCTTGAGTGGCAAGAGACCCAGTTCTTC. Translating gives CASGAYLEWQETQFF.

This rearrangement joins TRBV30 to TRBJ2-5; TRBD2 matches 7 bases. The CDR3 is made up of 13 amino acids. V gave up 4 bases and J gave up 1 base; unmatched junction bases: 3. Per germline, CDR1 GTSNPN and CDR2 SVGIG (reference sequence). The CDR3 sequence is CAWIGGIQETQYF. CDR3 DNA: TGTGCCTGGATCGGGGGGATCCAAGAGACCCAGTACTTC.

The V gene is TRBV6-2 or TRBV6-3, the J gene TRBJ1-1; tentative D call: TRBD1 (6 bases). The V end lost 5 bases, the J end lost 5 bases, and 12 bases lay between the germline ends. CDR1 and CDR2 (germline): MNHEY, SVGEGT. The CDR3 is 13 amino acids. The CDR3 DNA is TGTGCCAGCAGTCTCCAGAGGGGGACTGAAGCTTTCTTT. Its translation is CASSLQRGTEAFF.

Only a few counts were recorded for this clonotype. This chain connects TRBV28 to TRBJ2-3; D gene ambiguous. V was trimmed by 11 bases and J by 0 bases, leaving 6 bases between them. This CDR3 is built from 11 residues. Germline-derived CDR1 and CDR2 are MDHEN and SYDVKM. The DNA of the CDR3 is TGTGCCTGCCTTAGCACAGATACGCAGTATTTT. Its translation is CACLSTDTQYF.